A selection of T cell receptor beta chains follows, all from one sample in a study of Ad26.COV2.S vaccination and SARS-CoV-2 variants. Generated by immunoSEQ multiplex PCR, the TCRdb table keeps only in-frame clones and is missing some. The sample has around 250,000 clones; around 90% are singletons. The starting material was peripheral blood, obtained in a trial of Ad26.COV2.S vaccine versus placebo. Receptors were obtained from a person between 18 and 60 years old who received the Ad26.COV2.S COVID-19 vaccine or a placebo. The CDR3 runs from the conserved cysteine through the conserved F or W. D genes are given only for firm matches. Clone sizes are given selectively: once, few, many, or a class where the clone is expanded.

cdr3_length clone_size j_call v_call d_call cdr3_aa cdr3_nt
17 NA TRBJ1-1 TRBV15 NA CATSKSPGRGRDTEAFF TGTGCCACCAGCAAGTCGCCCGGAAGGGGCAGGGACACTGAAGCTTTCTTT
13 NA TRBJ2-3 TRBV30 NA CAWSFFGGDTQYF TGTGCCTGGAGTTTTTTTGGCGGGGATACGCAGTATTTT
15 once TRBJ1-2 TRBV4-3 NA CASSQDGQANYGYTF TGCGCCAGCAGCCAAGATGGGCAGGCTAACTATGGCTACACCTTC
13 NA TRBJ1-4 TRBV30 NA CAWSGGTNEKLFF TGTGCCTGGAGTGGAGGAACTAATGAAAAACTGTTTTTT
16 once TRBJ1-2 TRBV23-1 NA CASRGEREGNNYGYTF TGCGCCTCTAGGGGTGAGAGGGAGGGAAATAACTATGGCTACACCTTC
17 NA TRBJ1-2 TRBV9 NA CASSAGAGAGHNYGYTF TGTGCCAGCAGCGCCGGGGCCGGGGCAGGCCATAACTATGGCTACACCTTC
13 NA TRBJ1-2 TRBV28 NA CASTAGHHYGYTF TGTGCCAGCACTGCGGGACATCACTATGGCTACACCTTC
16 NA TRBJ2-7 TRBV19 TRBD1 CASSPQTGTGPYEQYF TGTGCCAGTAGTCCTCAGACCGGGACAGGACCCTACGAGCAGTACTTC
15 once TRBJ1-2 TRBV14 NA CASSQSYRVNYGYTF TGTGCCAGCAGCCAGAGTTACAGGGTGAACTATGGCTACACCTTC
15 NA TRBJ2-2 TRBV4-3 NA CASSQDLLNTGELFF TGCGCCAGCAGCCAAGATCTGTTAAACACCGGGGAGCTGTTTTTT
15 NA TRBJ2-2 TRBV6-5 NA CASSYKDGNTGELFF TGTGCCAGCAGCTATAAGGACGGTAACACCGGGGAGCTGTTTTTT
11 NA TRBJ2-1 TRBV7-9 NA CASSLLNEQFF TGTGCCAGCAGCTTACTCAATGAGCAGTTCTTC
13 NA TRBJ2-4 TRBV12-3/TRBV12-4 NA CASSPTRKNIQYF TGTGCCAGCAGTCCAACTAGGAAAAACATTCAGTACTTC